This TCR beta chain appears in the sequencing data of a study of T cell responses to AZD1222 COVID-19 vaccine. As for the study in general: Analysis merged second doses at about 4 or about 12 weeks. Study-wide points: Repertoires were sampled only after the peak T cell response. Baseline testing showed seropositivity in only 5 or 6 AZD1222 recipients. The donor cohort was predominantly white British with a female majority, and clonal diversity may have been underestimated.

Measured with immunoSEQ multiplex PCR; TCRdb has only the in-frame clones, and not every one. Found here are over 100,000 clones, approximately 93% of them singletons; the top ten hold roughly 4.7%. Trimming shortened V by 5 bases and J by 5 bases, and 18 bases separated the two germline ends. Looked up from germline, CDR1 is SGHVS and CDR2 is FQNEAQ. The CDR3 length is 15 residues. As for this clone: Its target is not known.

The sequencing used peripheral blood, collected on day 0 of AZD1222 vaccination. The chain uses TRBV7-8 and TRBJ1-2, with D possibly matching TRBD1 (6 bases). The clonotype was recovered from an adult in good health. CDR3 amino acids: CASSVRGHWGYGYTF. The CDR3 nucleotides read TGTGCCAGCAGCGTCCGGGGACACTGGGGGTATGGCTACACCTTC.